This is a list of T cell receptor beta chains from one sample in a study of a mutant IDH1 vaccine in newly diagnosed glioma. Their antigen targets remain unknown. Clones were read by immunoSEQ multiplex PCR, and TCRdb kept only the in-frame ones, dropping some. The data hold tens of thousands of clones, with approximately 88% observed a single time. Here the sequenced sample was PBMCs, taken from a glioma patient whose treatment included an IDH1 peptide vaccine. The source of these receptors is a woman in her fifties or sixties with glioma. CDR3s include the opening cysteine and the closing phenylalanine or tryptophan. A D gene is named only where the DNA matches it firmly. The size of a clone is reported for some rows only, either as once, few or many, or as a class for expanded clones.

j_call d_call v_call clone_size cdr3_nt cdr3_aa
TRBJ1-1 TRBD1 TRBV9 - TGTGCCAGCAGCGGGACAGGGGGCGCGGAGGGTGAAGCTTTCTTT CASSGTGGAEGEAFF
TRBJ2-1 - TRBV7-9 few TGTGCCAGCCAAAGGGACCATGAGCAGTTCTTC CASQRDHEQFF
TRBJ2-7 - TRBV5-4 - TGTGCCAGCAGCTTCGGGGTTGCCGAGCAGTACTTC CASSFGVAEQYF
TRBJ2-2 - TRBV4-1 few TGCGCCAGCAGCCAAGCTATCAAGGCGTCATCAGGCGGGGAGCTGTTTTTT CASSQAIKASSGGELFF
TRBJ1-3 TRBD1 TRBV30 - TGTGCCTGGAGTTTTGGGACAGTGGCTGGAAACACCATATATTTT CAWSFGTVAGNTIYF
TRBJ1-4 - TRBV10-3 - TGTGCCATCAGTGAGTCGCGGCAGAGTAATGAAAAACTGTTTTTT CAISESRQSNEKLFF
TRBJ2-5 - TRBV18 once TGTGCCAGCGCCTTACAGGGCTCGGGGACCCAGTACTTC CASALQGSGTQYF
TRBJ2-7 - TRBV5-1 - TGCGCCAGCAGCTTGGCCGGTTCCTACGAGCAGTACTTC CASSLAGSYEQYF
TRBJ1-3 TRBD1 TRBV5-4 - TGTGCCTCTTCTTGGGGGGGACAGTCCTCTGGAAACACCATATATTTT CASSWGGQSSGNTIYF
TRBJ1-1 - TRBV4-2 few TGTGCCAGCAGCCTACCCGGGACAAGCGGAACTGAAGCTTTCTTT CASSLPGTSGTEAFF
TRBJ1-2 - TRBV19 - TGTGCCAGTAGTTACAGGGCGAGCGGCTACACCTTC CASSYRASGYTF
TRBJ1-4 - TRBV23-1 few TGCGCCAGCAGTCAAAGATGGGGGGAGGTAACTAATGAAAAACTGTTTTTT CASSQRWGEVTNEKLFF
TRBJ2-3 - TRBV25-1 once TGTGCCAGCAGTGGACTTAGCGGTGGGGGGTGGGATACGCAGTATTTT CASSGLSGGGWDTQYF
TRBJ2-3 - TRBV6-1 - TGTGCCAGCAGCATAGATAGCACAGATACGCAGTATTTT CASSIDSTDTQYF
TRBJ1-2 - TRBV11-2 - TGTGCCAGCTACGACAGGCCCAACTATGGCTACACCTTC CASYDRPNYGYTF
TRBJ1-2 TRBD1 TRBV5-1 - TGCGCCAGCAGCTTGGCAGAGACAGGGGGCACCGTAAACTATGGCTACACCTTC CASSLAETGGTVNYGYTF
TRBJ2-7 - TRBV27 - TGTGCCAGCAGTTTAAAGGACTGGGGAACGGACTTC CASSLKDWGTDF
TRBJ1-5 TRBD1 TRBV5-1 - TGCGCCAGCAGCTTAGGACAGGGCGGTCAGCCCCAGCATTTT CASSLGQGGQPQHF